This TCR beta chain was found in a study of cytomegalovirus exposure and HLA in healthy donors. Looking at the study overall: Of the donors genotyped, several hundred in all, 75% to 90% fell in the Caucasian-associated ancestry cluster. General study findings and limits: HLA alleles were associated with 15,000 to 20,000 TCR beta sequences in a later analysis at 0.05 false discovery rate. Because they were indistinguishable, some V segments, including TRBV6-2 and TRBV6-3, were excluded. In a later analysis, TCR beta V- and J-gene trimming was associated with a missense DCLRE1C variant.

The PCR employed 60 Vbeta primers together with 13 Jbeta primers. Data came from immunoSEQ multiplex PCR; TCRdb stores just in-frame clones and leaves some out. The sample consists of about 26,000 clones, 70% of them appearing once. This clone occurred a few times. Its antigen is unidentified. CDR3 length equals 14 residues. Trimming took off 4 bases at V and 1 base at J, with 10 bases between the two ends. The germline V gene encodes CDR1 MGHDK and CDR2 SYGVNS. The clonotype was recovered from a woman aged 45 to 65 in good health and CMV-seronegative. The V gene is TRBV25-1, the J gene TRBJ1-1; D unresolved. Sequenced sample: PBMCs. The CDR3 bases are TGTGCCAGCAGTGGAGGGAGAAAGAACACTGAAGCTTTCTTT. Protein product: CASSGGRKNTEAFF.